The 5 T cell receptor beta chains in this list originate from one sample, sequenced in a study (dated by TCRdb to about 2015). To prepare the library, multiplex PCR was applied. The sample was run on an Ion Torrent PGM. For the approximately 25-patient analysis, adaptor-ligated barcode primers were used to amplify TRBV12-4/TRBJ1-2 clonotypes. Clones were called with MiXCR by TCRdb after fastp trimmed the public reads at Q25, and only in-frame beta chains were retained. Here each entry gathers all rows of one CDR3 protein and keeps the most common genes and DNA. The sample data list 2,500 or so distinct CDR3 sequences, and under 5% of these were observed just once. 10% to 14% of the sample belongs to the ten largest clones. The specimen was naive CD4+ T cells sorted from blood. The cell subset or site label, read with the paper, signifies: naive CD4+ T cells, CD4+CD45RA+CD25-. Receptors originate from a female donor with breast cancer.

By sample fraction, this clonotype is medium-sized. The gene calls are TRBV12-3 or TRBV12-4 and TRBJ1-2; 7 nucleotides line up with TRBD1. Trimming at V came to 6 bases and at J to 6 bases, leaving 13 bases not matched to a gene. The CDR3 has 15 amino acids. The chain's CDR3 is CASSQTGIVGDGYTF. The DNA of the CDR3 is TGTGCCAGCAGCCAGACAGGGATCGTTGGCGATGGCTACACCTTC.

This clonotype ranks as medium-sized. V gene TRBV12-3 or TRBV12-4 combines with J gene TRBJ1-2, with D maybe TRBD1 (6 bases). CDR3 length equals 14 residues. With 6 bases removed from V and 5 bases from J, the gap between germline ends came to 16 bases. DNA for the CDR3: TGTGCCAGCAGCCAGGGGACATTGGGATATGGCTACACCTTC. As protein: CASSQGTLGYGYTF.

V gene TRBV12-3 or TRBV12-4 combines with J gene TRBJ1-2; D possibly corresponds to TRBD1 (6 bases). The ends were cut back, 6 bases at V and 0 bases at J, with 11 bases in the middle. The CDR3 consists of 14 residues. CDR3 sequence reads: CASSRTVANYGYTF. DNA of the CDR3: TGTGCCAGCAGCCGGACAGTAGCTAACTATGGCTACACCTTC.

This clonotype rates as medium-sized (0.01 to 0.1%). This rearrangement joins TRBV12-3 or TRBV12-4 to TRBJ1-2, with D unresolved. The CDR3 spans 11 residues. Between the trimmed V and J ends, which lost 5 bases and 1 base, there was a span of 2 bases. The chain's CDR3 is CASSRNYGYTF. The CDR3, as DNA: TGTGCCAGCAGTCGTAACTATGGCTACACCTTC.

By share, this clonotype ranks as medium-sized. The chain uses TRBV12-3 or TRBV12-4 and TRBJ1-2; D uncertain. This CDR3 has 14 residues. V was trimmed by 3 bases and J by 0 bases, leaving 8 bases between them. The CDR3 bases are TGTGCCAGCAGTTTGGGCAGCCCTAACTATGGCTACACCTTC. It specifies CASSLGSPNYGYTF.